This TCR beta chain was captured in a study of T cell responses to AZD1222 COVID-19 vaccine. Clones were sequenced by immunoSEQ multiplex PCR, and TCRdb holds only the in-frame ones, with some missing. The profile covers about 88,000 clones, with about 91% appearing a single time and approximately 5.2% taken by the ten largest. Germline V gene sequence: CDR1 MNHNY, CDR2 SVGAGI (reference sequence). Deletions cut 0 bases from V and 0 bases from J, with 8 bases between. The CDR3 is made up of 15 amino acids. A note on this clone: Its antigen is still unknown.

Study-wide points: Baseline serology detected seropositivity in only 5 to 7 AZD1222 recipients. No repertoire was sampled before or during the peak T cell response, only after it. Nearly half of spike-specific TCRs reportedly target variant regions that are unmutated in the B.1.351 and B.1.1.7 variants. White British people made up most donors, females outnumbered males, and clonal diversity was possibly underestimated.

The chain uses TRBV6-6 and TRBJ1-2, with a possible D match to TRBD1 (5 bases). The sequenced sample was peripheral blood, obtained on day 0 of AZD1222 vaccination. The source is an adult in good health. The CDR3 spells CASSYSRGSNYGYTF. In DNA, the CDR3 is TGTGCCAGCAGTTACTCCCGGGGCTCTAACTATGGCTACACCTTC.